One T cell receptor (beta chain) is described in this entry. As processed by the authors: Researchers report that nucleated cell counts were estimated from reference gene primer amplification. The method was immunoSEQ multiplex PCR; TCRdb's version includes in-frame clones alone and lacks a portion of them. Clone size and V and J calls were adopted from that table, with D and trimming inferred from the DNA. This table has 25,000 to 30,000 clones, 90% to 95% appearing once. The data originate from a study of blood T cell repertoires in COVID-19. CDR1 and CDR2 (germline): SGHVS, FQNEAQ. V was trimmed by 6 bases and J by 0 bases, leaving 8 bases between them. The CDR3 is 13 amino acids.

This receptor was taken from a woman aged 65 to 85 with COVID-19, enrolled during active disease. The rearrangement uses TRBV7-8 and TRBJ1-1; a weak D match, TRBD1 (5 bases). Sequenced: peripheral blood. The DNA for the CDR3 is TGTGCCAGCAGAAGACAGCTGAACACTGAAGCTTTCTTT. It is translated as CASRRQLNTEAFF. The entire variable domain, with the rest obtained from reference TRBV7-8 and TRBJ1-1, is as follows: GAGVSQSPRYKVAKRGQDVALRCDPISGHVSLFWYQQALGQGPEFLTYFQNEAQLDKSGLPSDRFFAERPEGSVSTLKIQRTQQEDSAVYLCASRRQLNTEAFFGQGTRLTVV.